The rows below give T cell receptor beta chains drawn from one sample of a study of CD8+ T cells in alopecia areata. Using immunoSEQ multiplex PCR, the repertoire was profiled, and TCRdb retains in-frame clones only, with some absent. This sample yields 150,000 to 200,000 clones, of which roughly 65% are seen a single time; roughly 0.99% belongs to the top ten. The material was CD4+ T cells sorted from blood, obtained at week 4, from a patient treated with tofacitinib. These receptors came from a human donor with alopecia areata. Both conserved end residues are part of each CDR3. Fields, in order: CDR3 protein, CDR3 length, V gene, D gene, J gene. A D gene is named only where the DNA matches it firmly.

CDR3aa: CSVVGGGTQYF; len: 11; v_gene: TRBV29-1; d_gene: TRBD2; j_gene: TRBJ2-3
CDR3aa: CASSYQGQETQYF; len: 13; v_gene: TRBV6-5; d_gene: NA; j_gene: TRBJ2-5
CDR3aa: CASSRVGNRGKNSNQPQHF; len: 19; v_gene: TRBV4-2; d_gene: TRBD1; j_gene: TRBJ1-5
CDR3aa: CATSRETRAGETGELFF; len: 17; v_gene: TRBV15; d_gene: NA; j_gene: TRBJ2-2
CDR3aa: CAWSQRGDESYEQYF; len: 15; v_gene: TRBV30; d_gene: TRBD2; j_gene: TRBJ2-7
CDR3aa: CASSLPGGVPDTQYF; len: 15; v_gene: TRBV7-8; d_gene: TRBD1; j_gene: TRBJ2-3
CDR3aa: CASSSDTNTGELFF; len: 14; v_gene: TRBV5-1; d_gene: NA; j_gene: TRBJ2-2
CDR3aa: CSVEGRNNEQFF; len: 12; v_gene: TRBV29-1; d_gene: NA; j_gene: TRBJ2-1
CDR3aa: CASSPRTVSMNTEAFF; len: 16; v_gene: TRBV5-6; d_gene: NA; j_gene: TRBJ1-1
CDR3aa: CASSEVSNREQYF; len: 13; v_gene: TRBV6-1; d_gene: NA; j_gene: TRBJ2-7
CDR3aa: CSVTDRGETQYF; len: 12; v_gene: TRBV29-1; d_gene: TRBD1; j_gene: TRBJ2-5
CDR3aa: CASSVDGFGNSPLHF; len: 15; v_gene: TRBV9; d_gene: NA; j_gene: TRBJ1-6
CDR3aa: CSVGGGTAVTYGYTF; len: 15; v_gene: TRBV29-1; d_gene: TRBD1; j_gene: TRBJ1-2
CDR3aa: CTSSQDFTDRGHQPQHF; len: 17; v_gene: TRBV1; d_gene: NA; j_gene: TRBJ1-5
CDR3aa: CASSRAGSYNEQFF; len: 14; v_gene: TRBV7-9; d_gene: NA; j_gene: TRBJ2-1
CDR3aa: CASSLRVTYEQYF; len: 13; v_gene: TRBV7-2; d_gene: NA; j_gene: TRBJ2-7
CDR3aa: CASSPRAGVGTDTQYF; len: 16; v_gene: TRBV7-2; d_gene: NA; j_gene: TRBJ2-3
CDR3aa: CAWIQGTSGWNEQFF; len: 15; v_gene: TRBV30; d_gene: TRBD2; j_gene: TRBJ2-1
CDR3aa: CSVMAPYVETQYF; len: 13; v_gene: TRBV29-1; d_gene: NA; j_gene: TRBJ2-5
CDR3aa: CSVGPRDREYGYTF; len: 14; v_gene: TRBV29-1; d_gene: TRBD1; j_gene: TRBJ1-2
CDR3aa: CASSVSLDRDFRKLFF; len: 16; v_gene: TRBV9; d_gene: TRBD1; j_gene: TRBJ1-4
CDR3aa: CATGGTVDQPQHF; len: 13; v_gene: TRBV10-3; d_gene: TRBD1; j_gene: TRBJ1-5
CDR3aa: CASNPARGLETQYF; len: 14; v_gene: TRBV2; d_gene: NA; j_gene: TRBJ2-5
CDR3aa: CASSSWDTGGANVLTF; len: 16; v_gene: TRBV5-1; d_gene: NA; j_gene: TRBJ2-6
CDR3aa: CAWSHQANNYGYTF; len: 14; v_gene: TRBV30; d_gene: NA; j_gene: TRBJ1-2
CDR3aa: CASSQIVRDTQYF; len: 13; v_gene: TRBV7-2; d_gene: NA; j_gene: TRBJ2-3
CDR3aa: CASSSLAGRTQYF; len: 13; v_gene: TRBV7-2; d_gene: NA; j_gene: TRBJ2-3
CDR3aa: CASSTDRGRGGYTF; len: 14; v_gene: TRBV6-5; d_gene: TRBD1; j_gene: TRBJ1-2
CDR3aa: CATSGTFRELFF; len: 12; v_gene: TRBV15; d_gene: NA; j_gene: TRBJ2-2
CDR3aa: CASSLPGQGSPLHF; len: 14; v_gene: TRBV5-1; d_gene: TRBD1; j_gene: TRBJ1-6
CDR3aa: CASSFRDPHEQYF; len: 13; v_gene: TRBV27; d_gene: NA; j_gene: TRBJ2-7
CDR3aa: CSVWNNEQFF; len: 10; v_gene: TRBV29-1; d_gene: NA; j_gene: TRBJ2-1
CDR3aa: CAWRLAGEGELFF; len: 13; v_gene: TRBV30; d_gene: TRBD2; j_gene: TRBJ2-2
CDR3aa: CASSGSGGTDTQYF; len: 14; v_gene: TRBV5-1; d_gene: TRBD2; j_gene: TRBJ2-3
CDR3aa: CAWSARIGGEQYF; len: 13; v_gene: TRBV30; d_gene: NA; j_gene: TRBJ2-7
CDR3aa: CASSDRTGDREELFF; len: 15; v_gene: TRBV2; d_gene: NA; j_gene: TRBJ1-4
CDR3aa: CASSPDGSSSGANVLTF; len: 17; v_gene: TRBV5-1; d_gene: NA; j_gene: TRBJ2-6
CDR3aa: CAWSRTGANNSPLHF; len: 15; v_gene: TRBV30; d_gene: TRBD1; j_gene: TRBJ1-6
CDR3aa: CASSFPNSPLHF; len: 12; v_gene: TRBV27; d_gene: NA; j_gene: TRBJ1-6
CDR3aa: CASKDRANTGELFF; len: 14; v_gene: TRBV2; d_gene: NA; j_gene: TRBJ2-2
CDR3aa: CSVDRAVGTQYF; len: 12; v_gene: TRBV29-1; d_gene: NA; j_gene: TRBJ2-5
CDR3aa: CASSTIAGYNQETQYF; len: 16; v_gene: TRBV7-2; d_gene: TRBD2; j_gene: TRBJ2-5
CDR3aa: CASSVATGNTGELFF; len: 15; v_gene: TRBV9; d_gene: NA; j_gene: TRBJ2-2
CDR3aa: CASKGLAGATEQFF; len: 14; v_gene: TRBV6-5; d_gene: TRBD2; j_gene: TRBJ2-1
CDR3aa: CATSRSQGATDTQYF; len: 15; v_gene: TRBV15; d_gene: TRBD1; j_gene: TRBJ2-3
CDR3aa: CSVAWGRLAEAFF; len: 13; v_gene: TRBV29-1; d_gene: NA; j_gene: TRBJ1-1